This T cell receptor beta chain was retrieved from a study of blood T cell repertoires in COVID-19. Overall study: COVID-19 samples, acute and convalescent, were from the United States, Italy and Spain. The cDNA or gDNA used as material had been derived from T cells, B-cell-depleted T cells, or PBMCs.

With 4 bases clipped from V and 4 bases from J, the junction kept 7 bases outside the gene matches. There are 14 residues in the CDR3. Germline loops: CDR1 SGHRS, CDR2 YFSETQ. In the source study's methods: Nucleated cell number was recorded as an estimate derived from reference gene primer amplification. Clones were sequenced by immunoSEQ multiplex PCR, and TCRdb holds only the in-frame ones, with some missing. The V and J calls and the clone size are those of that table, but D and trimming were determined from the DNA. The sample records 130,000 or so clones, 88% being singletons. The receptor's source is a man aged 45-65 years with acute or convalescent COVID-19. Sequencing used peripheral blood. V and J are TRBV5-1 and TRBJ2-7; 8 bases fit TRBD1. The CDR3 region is CASSVGTGGYEQYF. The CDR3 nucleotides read TGCGCCAGCAGCGTCGGGACAGGAGGGTACGAGCAGTACTTC.